This T cell receptor (beta chain) was sequenced for a study of blood T cell repertoires in COVID-19. Germline lookup yields CDR1 ENHRY and CDR2 SYGVKD. V was trimmed by 7 bases and J by 1 base, leaving 10 bases between them. The CDR3 is 13 residues long. The table came from immunoSEQ multiplex PCR; TCRdb's copy has only in-frame clones and leaves some out. The sample shows 80,000 to 100,000 clones, around 85% of them seen only once. This clonotype was obtained from a man between 60 and 70 years old with acute or convalescent COVID-19. The sample comprised peripheral blood. The rearrangement joins TRBV10-3 to TRBJ2-5; D not certain. This CDR3 reads CAIKGAGQETQYF. CDR3 DNA: TGTGCCATCAAAGGCGCAGGCCAAGAGACCCAGTACTTC.